The rows below give T cell receptor beta chains drawn from one sample of a study of T cells in pancreatic ductal adenocarcinoma. TCRdb keeps only in-frame clones here, not all; method: immunoSEQ multiplex PCR. This table holds thousands of clones, approximately 79% found once. Sequenced material: pancreatic tumor tissue. The source of these receptors is a human donor with pancreatic ductal adenocarcinoma. The donor label of this sample is uncertain. Each CDR3 is given with its conserved first and last residue. The D gene is left open where the match is weak. Some rows mark clone size as missing; the rest say once, few, many or name a class of expanded clone.

D gene | J gene | V gene | clone size | CDR3 protein | CDR3 DNA
NA | TRBJ1-2 | TRBV5-4 | NA | CASSLDDGLLKVNGYTF | TGTGCCAGCAGCTTGGACGACGGATTACTAAAGGTCAATGGCTACACCTTC
NA | TRBJ2-5 | TRBV29-1 | NA | CSVEALQYQETQYF | TGCAGCGTTGAAGCGTTACAATATCAAGAGACCCAGTACTTC
TRBD2 | TRBJ2-5 | TRBV5-4 | NA | CASSPGGGARETQYF | TGTGCCAGCAGCCCGGGGGGGGGCGCGCGGGAGACCCAGTACTTC
NA | TRBJ2-5 | TRBV12-5 | NA | CASGLGRASGLETQYF | TGTGCTAGTGGTTTGGGCCGGGCCTCTGGCCTGGAGACCCAGTACTTC
TRBD1 | TRBJ1-2 | TRBV4-2 | NA | CASSLGERGQGNYGYTF | TGTGCCAGCAGCTTGGGGGAAAGGGGACAGGGGAACTATGGCTACACCTTC
TRBD1 | TRBJ1-2 | TRBV5-4 | NA | CASSLARQGDMGGYTF | TGTGCCAGCAGCTTGGCCCGACAGGGGGATATGGGCGGCTACACCTTC
TRBD2 | TRBJ2-1 | TRBV4-3 | NA | CASSQVTSGYNEQFF | TGCGCCAGCAGCCAAGTAACTAGCGGTTACAATGAGCAGTTCTTC
TRBD1 | TRBJ1-2 | TRBV6-5 | NA | CASSDRGPGYTF | TGTGCCAGCAGTGACAGGGGCCCGGGCTACACCTTC
NA | TRBJ1-2 | TRBV2 | NA | CASSERGASYGYTF | TGTGCCAGCAGTGAGAGGGGGGCGAGCTATGGCTACACCTTC
NA | TRBJ1-2 | TRBV5-1 | NA | CASSLDLQVSNYGYTF | TGCGCCAGCAGCTTGGACCTACAGGTCTCCAACTATGGCTACACCTTC
NA | TRBJ2-7 | TRBV7-9 | NA | CASSVTGVTYEQYF | TGTGCCAGCAGCGTAACCGGGGTCACCTACGAGCAGTACTTC
NA | TRBJ1-5 | TRBV6-1 | NA | CASSEARGSNQPQHF | TGTGCCAGCAGTGAAGCGCGGGGGAGCAATCAGCCCCAGCATTTT
TRBD1 | TRBJ1-2 | TRBV5-6 | NA | CASSLAGGGGYTF | TGTGCCAGCAGCCTGGCGGGAGGGGGCGGCTACACCTTC
NA | TRBJ2-7 | TRBV9 | NA | CASSYGQSSYEQYF | TGTGCCAGCAGCTATGGACAGTCCTCCTACGAGCAGTACTTC
NA | TRBJ2-7 | TRBV7-2 | NA | CASSLDRGGAYEQYF | TGTGCCAGCAGCTTAGACAGAGGAGGGGCCTACGAGCAGTACTTC
NA | TRBJ1-3 | TRBV6-6 | once | CASSYAGAEGNTIYF | TGTGCCAGCAGTTACGCCGGGGCGGAGGGAAACACCATATATTTT
NA | TRBJ1-3 | TRBV5-5 | NA | CASSLEAGYGNTIYF | TGTGCCAGCAGCTTGGAGGCAGGGTATGGAAACACCATATATTTT
NA | TRBJ1-1 | TRBV9 | NA | CASSAAGWDTEAFF | TGTGCCAGCTCCGCGGCCGGATGGGACACTGAAGCTTTCTTT
NA | TRBJ1-1 | TRBV11-1 | NA | CASSLAGYTEAFF | TGTGCCAGCAGCTTAGCAGGGTACACTGAAGCTTTCTTT
NA | TRBJ2-7 | TRBV7-6 | NA | CASSLMGNSAYEQYF | TGTGCCAGCAGCCTCATGGGGAATAGCGCCTACGAGCAGTACTTC
NA | TRBJ1-6 | TRBV19 | NA | CATRREQGSSYNSPLHF | TGTGCCACCAGAAGAGAGCAGGGAAGCTCCTATAATTCACCCCTCCACTTT
TRBD1 | TRBJ2-4 | TRBV6-1 | NA | CASSEAETGGGGNIQYF | TGTGCCAGCAGTGAAGCTGAGACAGGGGGCGGCGGGAACATTCAGTACTTC
TRBD1 | TRBJ2-5 | TRBV28 | NA | CASSSPTGGAETQYF | TGTGCCAGCAGTTCCCCGACAGGGGGCGCAGAGACCCAGTACTTC
TRBD1 | TRBJ2-2 | TRBV19 | NA | CASSRSGTGAVNTGELFF | TGTGCCAGTAGCCGCTCCGGGACAGGGGCCGTAAACACCGGGGAGCTGTTTTTT
NA | TRBJ2-1 | TRBV14 | NA | CASSRGMGGSYNEQFF | TGTGCCAGCAGCCGCGGCATGGGGGGCTCCTACAATGAGCAGTTCTTC
NA | TRBJ2-2 | TRBV2 | NA | CASSEALDGELFF | TGTGCCAGCAGTGAAGCGCTCGACGGGGAGCTGTTTTTT
NA | TRBJ2-7 | TRBV27 | NA | CASSLSISSYYEQYF | TGTGCCAGCAGTTTATCGATAAGTTCCTACTACGAGCAGTACTTC
NA | TRBJ2-6 | TRBV28 | once | CASSLSRIWPGRFNSGANVLTF | TGTGCCAGCAGTTTAAGCCGGATATGGCCAGGGCGGTTCAACTCTGGGGCCAACGTCCTGACTTTC
NA | TRBJ2-5 | TRBV29-1 | once | CSVEERKPGQETQYF | TGCAGCGTTGAAGAACGGAAACCTGGTCAAGAGACCCAGTACTTC
NA | TRBJ2-1 | TRBV25-1 | once | CASSEFRSSYNEQFF | TGTGCCAGCAGTGAATTCAGGAGCTCCTACAATGAGCAGTTCTTC
NA | TRBJ2-7 | TRBV5-1 | few | CASSSGAVEQYF | TGCGCCAGCAGCTCTGGGGCCGTCGAGCAGTACTTC
TRBD1 | TRBJ2-1 | TRBV7-8 | NA | CASSLANVPGQGSYNEQFF | TGTGCCAGCAGCTTAGCGAATGTCCCGGGACAGGGCTCCTACAATGAGCAGTTCTTC
NA | TRBJ1-5 | TRBV4-3 | NA | CASSQDGQGGQPQHF | TGCGCCAGCAGCCAAGATGGGCAGGGTGGCCAGCCCCAGCATTTT
NA | TRBJ1-4 | TRBV28 | few | CASSIQGWQNNEKLFF | TGTGCCAGCAGTATCCAGGGGTGGCAAAATAATGAAAAACTGTTTTTT
NA | TRBJ1-1 | TRBV4-2 | NA | CASSQAWVQEPSGMNTEAFF | TGTGCCAGCAGCCAAGCTTGGGTACAGGAGCCAAGTGGGATGAACACTGAAGCTTTCTTT
TRBD1 | TRBJ2-7 | TRBV19 | NA | CASSFPGQGRNEQYF | TGTGCCAGTAGTTTCCCGGGACAGGGCCGCAACGAGCAGTACTTC
NA | TRBJ2-3 | TRBV4-3 | NA | CASSQDLATDTQYF | TGCGCCAGCAGCCAAGATCTTGCAACAGATACGCAGTATTTT
NA | TRBJ2-7 | TRBV7-3 | NA | CASSLTVADEQYF | TGTGCCAGCAGCTTAACGGTAGCAGACGAGCAGTACTTC
TRBD1 | TRBJ2-7 | TRBV5-7 | NA | CASSSTGTGGLAEQYF | TGTGCCAGCAGCTCCACCGGGACAGGGGGCCTTGCCGAGCAGTACTTC
TRBD1 | TRBJ1-6 | TRBV6-1 | NA | CASSEAPGQGARSYNSPLHF | TGTGCCAGCAGTGAGGCTCCGGGACAGGGGGCAAGGTCCTATAATTCACCCCTCCACTTT
NA | TRBJ2-5 | TRBV4-2 | NA | CASSRDPGETQYF | TGTGCCAGCAGTCGAGACCCAGGGGAGACCCAGTACTTC
NA | TRBJ1-5 | TRBV21-1 | NA | CASSKDRGPPYSNQPQHF | TGTGCCAGCAGCAAAGACAGGGGCCCTCCTTATAGCAATCAGCCCCAGCATTTT
NA | TRBJ1-2 | TRBV30 | few | CAWSVDRRTGYTF | TGTGCCTGGAGTGTGGATCGTAGGACAGGCTACACCTTC